This T cell receptor (beta chain) was recorded in a study of blood T cell repertoires in COVID-19. The CDR3 runs to 14 residues. In germline, CDR1 is MNHEY, CDR2 SMNVEV (reference sequence). V dropped 2 bases and J dropped 6; count of bases not matched to a gene: 2. In the authors' methods: Estimation of nucleated cell counts relied on the amplification of reference gene primers. The repertoire was sequenced with immunoSEQ multiplex PCR; TCRdb's copy has only in-frame clones and lacks some. V, J and clone size were drawn from that table, and D and trimming were deduced from the DNA. Of about 270,000 clones listed, around 89% are singletons.

V is TRBV27 and J is TRBJ2-1, with TRBD2 matching 9 bases. The sequenced material came from PBMCs or T cells enriched from blood (not recorded which). This receptor was taken from a young woman with acute COVID-19. The CDR3 DNA is TGTGCCAGCAGTTTAGCGGGAGGGGGCAATGAGCAGTTCTTC. Amino acid sequence: CASSLAGGGNEQFF.